What follows are 30 T cell receptor beta chains derived from one specimen sequenced in a study of blood T cell repertoires in COVID-19. TCRdb's table, derived via immunoSEQ multiplex PCR, lists solely in-frame clones and lacks some. In the table there are approximately 250,000 clones, almost 85% of which are singletons. The sample consisted of PBMCs or T cells enriched from blood (not recorded which). All receptors come from a woman aged 50 to 60 with acute COVID-19.

The V gene is TRBV9, the J gene TRBJ1-1, with 7 bases identical to TRBD1. The J segment lost 5 bases and the V segment lost 0 bases, leaving 7 bases of the junction unmatched. The CDR3 sequence is 15 residues long. CDR1 SGDLS and CDR2 YYNGEE come from the germline V gene. The chain's CDR3 is CASSVGKGGFTEAFF. CDR3 nucleotide sequence: TGTGCCAGCAGCGTAGGGAAAGGGGGCTTTACTGAAGCTTTCTTT.

The chain employs TRBV5-1 and TRBJ1-2; D gene ambiguous. This CDR3 is built from 14 residues. Germline V CDR1 and CDR2: SGHRS, YFSETQ. V was pared by 5 bases and J by 7 bases, with 18 bases between. The chain's CDR3 is CASSFRIPRGGYTF. In nucleotides, the CDR3 is TGCGCCAGCAGTTTCAGAATTCCCCGGGGTGGCTACACCTTC.

The J gene is TRBJ1-1, the V gene TRBV2; 9 nucleotides agree with TRBD1. Germline CDR1 reads SNHLY; CDR2 reads FYNNEI. This CDR3 region has 14 residues. J gave up 2 bases and V 7 bases, and 5 bases lay outside the gene matches. In DNA, the CDR3 is TGTGCCAGCACCCGGACAGGGGCAAACACTGAAGCTTTCTTT. Amino acid sequence: CASTRTGANTEAFF.

This clone was observed a few times. DNA for the CDR3: TGTGCCAGCAGCCAAGAGGGACAGGGCAATCAGCCCCAGCATTTT. Its protein product is CASSQEGQGNQPQHF. V and J are TRBV3-1 (or the pseudogene TRBV3-2) and TRBJ1-5; the match to TRBD1 covers 8 bases. Unmatched junction bases numbered 0, after V lost 0 bases and J lost 2 bases. The CDR3 totals 15 residues. CDR1 is LGHDT and CDR2 is YNNKEL in the germline V gene (reference sequence).

The chain recombines TRBV19 with TRBJ2-3, with 7 bases that match TRBD1. The CDR3 length is 15 residues. Germline V gene data show CDR1 as LNHDA and CDR2 as SQIVND (reference sequence). V was clipped by 6 bases and J by 3 bases; unmatched bases: 9. CDR3 DNA sequence: TGTGCCAGTAGGCCTCAGGGACAGCTAACAGATACGCAGTATTTT. Amino acids: CASRPQGQLTDTQYF.

The gene calls are TRBV5-6 and TRBJ1-3; 7 nucleotides match TRBD1. Trimming cost V 0 bases and J 0 bases; bases outside gene matches: 9. CDR3 size: 18 residues. Germline assignment: CDR1 SGHDT and CDR2 YYEEEE. The CDR3 DNA reads TGTGCCAGCAGCTTGGGTATCTTAAGGACAGGCTCTGGAAACACCATATATTTT. Encoded protein: CASSLGILRTGSGNTIYF.

The chain recombines TRBV30 with TRBJ1-6, with no clear D. V lost 4 bases and J lost 7, with 17 bases in between. From germline, CDR1 is GTSNPN and CDR2 SVGIG (reference sequence). The CDR3 contains 15 residues. The CDR3 DNA is TGTGCCTGGAATCCGGGTCCTCATAGAAATTCACCCCTCCACTTT. Its translation: CAWNPGPHRNSPLHF.

The chain joins TRBV10-3 to TRBJ2-3, with 7 bases identical to TRBD2. V dropped 5 bases and J dropped 0; count of bases not matched to a gene: 5. The CDR3 is 15 residues long. The V gene's germline CDR1 is ENHRY and CDR2 SYGVKD. CDR3 nucleotide sequence: TGTGCCATCAGTCTAAGCGGGACTAGCACAGATACGCAGTATTTT. Residues: CAISLSGTSTDTQYF.

The V call is TRBV13, the J call TRBJ1-3; the D gene is possibly TRBD1 (5 bases). The CDR3 is made up of 15 amino acids. The germline gives CDR1 PRHDT, CDR2 FYEKMQ (reference sequence). With 5 bases removed from V and 0 bases from J, the gap between germline ends came to 11 bases. The CDR3 region is CASSRQGYSGNTIYF. In DNA form, the CDR3 reads TGTGCCAGCAGCCGTCAGGGTTACTCTGGAAACACCATATATTTT.

The chain uses TRBV7-2 and TRBJ1-2, with D tentatively TRBD1 (5 bases). V was clipped by 6 bases and J by 8 bases, with 22 bases between them. The germline V gene has CDR1 SGHTA and CDR2 FQGNSA. The CDR3 length is 15 residues. The CDR3 spells CASSSREAGLRGYTF. The CDR3 DNA reads TGTGCCAGCAGTAGCAGGGAGGCAGGCCTCAGGGGCTACACCTTC. The full variable domain, rest sourced from reference TRBV7-2 and TRBJ1-2, is GAGVSQSPSNKVTEKGKDVELRCDPISGHTALYWYRQSLGQGLEFLIYFQGNSAPDKSGLPSDRFSAERTGGSVSTLTIQRTQQEDSAVYLCASSSREAGLRGYTFGSGTRLTVV.

The rearrangement uses TRBV28 and TRBJ1-2, with 10 positions matching TRBD1. This CDR3 region has 13 residues. V was pared by 3 bases and J by 6 bases, with 1 base of the junction left unmatched. The V gene's germline CDR1 is MDHEN and CDR2 SYDVKM. The CDR3 spells CASSFGTGDGYTF. CDR3 DNA sequence: TGTGCCAGCAGTTTCGGGACAGGGGATGGCTACACCTTC.

The V call is TRBV7-9, the J call TRBJ1-6; TRBD1 matches at 9 bases. Trimming cost V 4 bases and J 9 bases; bases outside gene matches: 4. The CDR3 is made up of 14 amino acids. Germline assignment: CDR1 SEHNR and CDR2 FQNEAQ (reference sequence). CDR3 sequence reads: CASSSTGGRSPLHF. For the CDR3, the DNA is TGTGCCAGCAGCTCCACAGGGGGCCGTTCACCCCTCCACTTT.

The J gene is TRBJ1-1, the V gene TRBV19, with D unresolved. The ends were cut back, 6 bases at V and 7 bases at J, with 21 bases in the middle. The CDR3 has 15 amino acids. Per germline, CDR1 LNHDA and CDR2 SQIVND (reference sequence). CDR3 sequence reads: CASSLTLARQDEAFF. The DNA for the CDR3 is TGTGCCAGTAGCCTCACCCTGGCCAGGCAGGATGAAGCTTTCTTT.

This rearrangement joins TRBV27 to TRBJ2-1, with D unclear. With 9 bases removed from V and 5 bases from J, the gap between germline ends came to 17 bases. The germline gives CDR1 MNHEY, CDR2 SMNVEV (reference sequence). CDR3 length: 14 residues. The DNA of the CDR3 is TGTGCCAGGCTTTTGCGGTACGATAACAATGAGCAGTTCTTC. It specifies CARLLRYDNNEQFF.

The V call is TRBV25-1, the J call TRBJ1-2; the match to TRBD1 covers 10 bases. The germline V gene has CDR1 MGHDK and CDR2 SYGVNS. This CDR3 contains 14 residues. With 2 bases clipped from V and 6 bases from J, the junction kept 3 bases outside the gene matches. CDR3 bases: TGTGCCAGCAGTGAAGTAGACAGGGGGCATGGCTACACCTTC. Translation gives CASSEVDRGHGYTF.

The chain couples TRBV19 to TRBJ1-5, with D uncertain. Trimming took 7 bases from V and 4 from J, leaving 14 bases between them. The CDR3 spans 14 residues. From germline, CDR1 is LNHDA and CDR2 SQIVND (reference sequence). In nucleotides, the CDR3 is TGTGCCAGTACCCCCGGCGGAGGGAATCAGCCCCAGCATTTT. Amino acids: CASTPGGGNQPQHF. The whole variable domain, remainder taken from reference TRBV19 and TRBJ1-5, is DGGITQSPKYLFRKEGQNVTLSCEQNLNHDAMYWYRQDPGQGLRLIYYSQIVNDFQKGDIAEGYSVSREKKESFPLTVTSAQKNPTAFYLCASTPGGGNQPQHFGDGTRLSIL.

This clone has more than one count but fewer than ten. The chain recombines TRBV9 with TRBJ1-3; D is ambiguous. Deletions cut 0 bases from V and 0 bases from J, with 10 bases between. CDR3 length equals 16 residues. Germline-derived CDR1 and CDR2 are SGDLS and YYNGEE. This CDR3 is CASSVESRPSGNTIYF. The DNA for the CDR3 is TGTGCCAGCAGCGTAGAATCGAGGCCCTCTGGAAACACCATATATTTT.

The chain is built from TRBV3-1 (or the pseudogene TRBV3-2) and TRBJ1-1; perhaps TRBD1 as D (6 bases). The germline V and J ends were trimmed by 0 bases and 1 base, with 9 bases remaining between them. This CDR3 is 15 amino acids long. CDR1 and CDR2 (germline): LGHDT, YNNKEL (reference sequence). CDR3 residues: CASSQDGTRNTEAFF. The CDR3 nucleotides are TGTGCCAGCAGCCAAGATGGGACAAGGAACACTGAAGCTTTCTTT.

The rearrangement uses TRBV6-1 and TRBJ2-5, with D tentatively TRBD1 (6 bases). There are 15 residues in the CDR3. V lost 2 bases to trimming and J lost 2 bases, with 12 bases between them. The germline CDR1 and CDR2 sequences are MNHNS and SASEGT. DNA of the CDR3: TGTGCCAGCAGTGAACAGACAGGCCAACAAGAGACCCAGTACTTC. This gives the protein CASSEQTGQQETQYF.

The rearrangement joins TRBV19 to TRBJ1-5; D not certain. CDR1 and CDR2 from the germline V gene are LNHDA and SQIVND (reference sequence). There are 16 residues in the CDR3. The V end was cut by 3 bases, the J end by 5 bases, with 17 bases between. As DNA, the CDR3 is TGTGCCAGTAGTATTGGACGAGGCCACGGGGATCAGCCCCAGCATTTT. This encodes CASSIGRGHGDQPQHF.

The chain couples TRBV7-2 to TRBJ2-1; 7 nucleotides align to TRBD1. V lost 10 bases to trimming and J lost 2 bases; unmatched junction nucleotides: 5. The length of the CDR3 is 13 residues. Germline V CDR1 and CDR2: SGHTA, FQGNSA. CDR3 nucleotides: TGTGCCATCGAGACAGGGCCCTACAATGAGCAGTTCTTC. Translation gives CAIETGPYNEQFF.

This chain connects TRBV7-2 to TRBJ1-1; 8 bases fit TRBD1. The CDR3 is 14 residues long. Germline assignment: CDR1 SGHTA and CDR2 FQGNSA. With 2 bases clipped from V and 4 bases from J, the junction kept 3 bases outside the gene matches. In DNA form, the CDR3 reads TGTGCCAGCAGCTTATTCCAGGGGGCCACTGAAGCTTTCTTT. Translation gives CASSLFQGATEAFF.

The J gene is TRBJ2-1, the V gene TRBV24-1, with TRBD1 matching over 10 bases. Germline CDR1 and CDR2: KGHDR and SFDVKD. V trimming: 3 bases; J trimming: 7 bases; junction bases outside the gene matches: 8. There are 16 residues in the CDR3. CDR3 in amino acids: CATSDAGTGATNEQFF. The CDR3 bases are TGTGCCACCAGTGATGCCGGGACAGGGGCTACAAATGAGCAGTTCTTC.

This clone was seen once. The chain carries TRBV5-4 and TRBJ1-2, with D possibly being TRBD1 (6 bases). The CDR3 loop spans 14 amino acids. Germline-derived CDR1 and CDR2 are SGHNT and YYREEE (reference sequence). With 7 bases removed from V and 1 base from J, the gap between germline ends came to 14 bases. CDR3 DNA sequence: TGTGCCAGCGGTGTGGACAGCCTTAACTATGGCTACACCTTC. As protein: CASGVDSLNYGYTF.

The V call is TRBV18, the J call TRBJ1-1, with D unresolved. Germline CDR1 is KGHSH and CDR2 is LQKENI. With 5 bases removed from V and 1 base from J, the gap between germline ends came to 20 bases. This CDR3 is built from 17 residues. CDR3: CASSTRERLEGNTEAFF. CDR3 nucleotides: TGTGCCAGCTCAACAAGGGAGAGGCTAGAGGGGAACACTGAAGCTTTCTTT.

V and J are TRBV21-1 and TRBJ1-2; the DNA was not compared with TRBD1, the D call given in the table. TRBV21-1 is noted as a pseudogene. The CDR3 loop spans 14 amino acids. CDR3 sequence: CASSTGQGAYGYTF. The CDR3 coding sequence is TGTGCCAGCAGCACGGGACAGGGGGCGTATGGCTACACCTTC.

J is TRBJ1-5 and V is TRBV2; D possibly corresponds to TRBD1 (5 bases). V was cut by 1 base and J by 7 bases, with 8 bases left in between. The CDR3 runs to 13 residues. Germline-derived CDR1 and CDR2 are SNHLY and FYNNEI. The CDR3 coding sequence is TGTGCCAGCAGTGAAGGGGGCATACAGCCCCAGCATTTT. The encoded protein is CASSEGGIQPQHF.

This chain links TRBV13 with TRBJ2-7; D gene uncertain. The CDR3 runs to 13 residues. Germline values: CDR1 PRHDT, CDR2 FYEKMQ (reference sequence). Trimming stripped 2 bases from V and 0 bases from J, with 5 bases between. CDR3 residues: CASSLRSSYEQYF. The CDR3 nucleotides are TGTGCCAGCAGCTTAAGGAGCTCCTACGAGCAGTACTTC. The whole variable domain, filled in from reference TRBV13 and TRBJ2-7, reads AAGVIQSPRHLIKEKRETATLKCYPIPRHDTVYWYQQGPGQDPQFLISFYEKMQSDKGSIPDRFSAQQFSDYHSELNMSSLELGDSALYFCASSLRSSYEQYFGPGTRLTVT.

This sequence joins TRBV21-1 and TRBJ1-3; whether TRBD1, the table's D call, matches the DNA was not checked. TRBV21-1 is noted as a pseudogene. The CDR3 loop spans 10 amino acids. The CDR3 DNA reads as TGTGCCAGCAGCAAAGAAGCAGGGGGTTTT. Translation gives CASSKEAGGF.

The chain couples TRBV7-9 to TRBJ1-6; perhaps TRBD1 as D (5 bases). The CDR3 length is 16 residues. Trimming pared 4 bases from V and 9 bases from J, leaving 19 bases between. Germline V gives CDR1 SEHNR, CDR2 FQNEAQ (reference sequence). The CDR3 DNA reads as TGTGCCAGCAGCTCCCTAGCAGGGAGGGTCAGTTCACCCCTCCACTTT. Encoded protein: CASSSLAGRVSSPLHF.